What follows is one T cell receptor (beta chain) and its context. The antigen remains unidentified. Germline V CDR1 and CDR2: LGHNT, FRNRAP. The V end lost 1 base, the J end lost 4 bases, and 10 bases lay between the germline ends. The CDR3 is 14 amino acids. Measured with immunoSEQ multiplex PCR; TCRdb has only the in-frame clones, and not every one. The table shows 160,000 or so clones, with over 85% occurring only once. This specimen belongs to a study of T cell responses to AZD1222 COVID-19 vaccine. Points from the study as a whole: Baseline seropositivity characterized only a handful of AZD1222 recipients. Epitopes outside B.1.351 and B.1.1.7 mutated regions reportedly drew nearly half of spike TCRs. With dominance at 160-218 and 743-854, vaccine-associated CD4 TCRs spanned spike.

Sequenced here: peripheral blood, sampled on day 0 of AZD1222 vaccination. V and J are TRBV12-5 and TRBJ1-1; D is uncertain. This TCR derives from an adult in good health. Here the CDR3 DNA reads TGTGCTAGTGGTTTGGAGGGAGGTCTCACTGAAGCTTTCTTT. Translating it yields CASGLEGGLTEAFF. Looking up the rest from reference TRBV12-5 and TRBJ1-1 gives the full variable domain: DARVTQTPRHKVTEMGQEVTMRCQPILGHNTVFWYRQTMMQGLELLAYFRNRAPLDDSGMPKDRFSAEMPDATLATLKIQPSEPRDSAVYFCASGLEGGLTEAFFGQGTRLTVV.